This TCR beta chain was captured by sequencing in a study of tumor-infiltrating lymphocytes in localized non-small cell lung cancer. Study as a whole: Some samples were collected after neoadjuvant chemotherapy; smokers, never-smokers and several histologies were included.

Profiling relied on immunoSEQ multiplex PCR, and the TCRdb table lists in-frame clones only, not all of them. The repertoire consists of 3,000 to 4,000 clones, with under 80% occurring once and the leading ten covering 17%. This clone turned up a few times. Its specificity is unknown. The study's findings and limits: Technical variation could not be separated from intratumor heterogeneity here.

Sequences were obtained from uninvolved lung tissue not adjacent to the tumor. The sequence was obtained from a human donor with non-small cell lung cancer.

In nucleotides, the CDR3 is TGTGCCAGCAGCTTAAATTTCGGGACACCCACCAATGAGCAGTTCTTC. It encodes CASSLNFGTPTNEQFF. The rearrangement uses TRBV11-2 and TRBJ2-1; a possible D gene is TRBD1 (6 bases). The CDR3 spans 16 residues. Trimming stripped 2 bases from V and 6 bases from J, with 17 bases between. Looked up from germline, CDR1 is SGHAT and CDR2 is FQNNGV.